This T cell receptor (beta chain) was profiled in a study of graft-versus-host responses after intestinal transplantation. Looking at the study overall: Recipients were given multivisceral, liver-intestinal, or isolated intestinal transplants.

Generated by immunoSEQ multiplex PCR, the TCRdb table keeps only in-frame clones and is missing some. The sample records tens of thousands of clones, 83% being singletons. V was cut by 4 bases and J by 4 bases, with 4 bases left in between. This CDR3 is built from 11 residues. Germline V gene lookup returns CDR1 MNHEY and CDR2 SVGAGI. Points on this clone: Its antigen is not known. The same CDR3 also results from other DNA sequences found in this sample.

The study's findings and limits: Recipient marrow harbored GvH clones, some of which surfaced first in ileum or blood.

The TCR comes from a human donor who received an intestinal transplant. This specimen consisted of unstimulated CD8+ T cells sorted from spleen or lymph node cells, obtained before intestinal transplant. The chain uses TRBV6-5 and TRBJ1-1; D unclear. CDR3 sequence: CASSFGTEAFF. CDR3 coding DNA: TGTGCCAGCAGTTTCGGCACTGAAGCTTTCTTT.